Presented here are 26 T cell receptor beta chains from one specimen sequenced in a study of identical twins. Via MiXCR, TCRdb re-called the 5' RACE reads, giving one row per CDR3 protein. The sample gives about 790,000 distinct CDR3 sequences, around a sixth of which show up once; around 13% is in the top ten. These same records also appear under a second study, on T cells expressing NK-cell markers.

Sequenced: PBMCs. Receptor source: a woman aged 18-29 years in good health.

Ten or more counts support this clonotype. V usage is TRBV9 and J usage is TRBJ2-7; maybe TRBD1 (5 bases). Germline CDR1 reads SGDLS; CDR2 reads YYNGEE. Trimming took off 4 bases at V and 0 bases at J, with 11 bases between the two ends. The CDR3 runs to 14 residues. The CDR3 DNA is TGTGCCAGCAGCTCGGACATAAACTCCTACGAGCAGTACTTC. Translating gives CASSSDINSYEQYF. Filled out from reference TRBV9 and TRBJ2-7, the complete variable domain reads DSGVTQTPKHLITATGQRVTLRCSPRSGDLSVYWYQQSLDQGLQFLIQYYNGEERAKGNILERFSAQQFPDLHSELNLSSLELGDSALYFCASSSDINSYEQYFGPGTRLTVT.

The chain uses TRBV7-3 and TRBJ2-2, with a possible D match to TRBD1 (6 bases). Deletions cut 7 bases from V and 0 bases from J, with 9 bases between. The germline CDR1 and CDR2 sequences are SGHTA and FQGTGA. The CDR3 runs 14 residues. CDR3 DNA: TGTGCCAGCAATACAGGGTCGAACACCGGGGAGCTGTTTTTT. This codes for CASNTGSNTGELFF.

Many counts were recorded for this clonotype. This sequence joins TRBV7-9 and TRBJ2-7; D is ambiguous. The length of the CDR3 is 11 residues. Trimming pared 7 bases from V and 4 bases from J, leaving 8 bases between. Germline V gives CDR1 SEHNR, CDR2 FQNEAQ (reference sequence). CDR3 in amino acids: CASTLHYEQYF. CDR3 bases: TGTGCCAGCACCCTACATTACGAGCAGTACTTC.

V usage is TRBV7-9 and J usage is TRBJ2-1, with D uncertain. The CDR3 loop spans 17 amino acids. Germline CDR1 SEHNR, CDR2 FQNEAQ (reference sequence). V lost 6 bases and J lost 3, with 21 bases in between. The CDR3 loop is CASSHKVLPVNYNEQFF. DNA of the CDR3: TGTGCCAGCAGTCACAAGGTTCTACCGGTGAACTACAATGAGCAGTTCTTC.

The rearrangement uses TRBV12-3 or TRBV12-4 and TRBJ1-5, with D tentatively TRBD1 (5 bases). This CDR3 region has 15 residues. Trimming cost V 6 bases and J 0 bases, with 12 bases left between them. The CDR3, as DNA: TGTGCCAGCAGCGCACAGGCAAATAGCAATCAGCCCCAGCATTTT. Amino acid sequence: CASSAQANSNQPQHF.

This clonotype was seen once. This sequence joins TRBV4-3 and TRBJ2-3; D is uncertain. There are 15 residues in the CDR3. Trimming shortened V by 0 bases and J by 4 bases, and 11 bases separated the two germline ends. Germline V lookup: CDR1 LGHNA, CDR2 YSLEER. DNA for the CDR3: TGCGCCAGCAGCCAAGATCGTAATTGGGCAGATACGCAGTATTTT. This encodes CASSQDRNWADTQYF.

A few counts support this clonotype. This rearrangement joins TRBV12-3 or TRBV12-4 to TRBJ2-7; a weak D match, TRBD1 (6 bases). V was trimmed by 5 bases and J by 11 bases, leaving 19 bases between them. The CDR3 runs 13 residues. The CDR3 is CASSPRNRAAEYF. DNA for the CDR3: TGTGCCAGCAGTCCACGAAACAGGGCGGCGGAGTACTTC.

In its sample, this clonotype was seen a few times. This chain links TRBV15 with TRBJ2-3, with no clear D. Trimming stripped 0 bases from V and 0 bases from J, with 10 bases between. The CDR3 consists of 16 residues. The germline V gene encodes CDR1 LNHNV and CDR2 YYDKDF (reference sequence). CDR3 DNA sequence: TGTGCCACCAGCAGAGAAATTAAGGCCAGCACAGATACGCAGTATTTT. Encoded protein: CATSREIKASTDTQYF. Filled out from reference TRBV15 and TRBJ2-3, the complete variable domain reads DAMVIQNPRYQVTQFGKPVTLSCSQTLNHNVMYWYQQKSSQAPKLLFHYYDKDFNNEADTPDNFQSRRPNTSFCFLDIRSPGLGDTAMYLCATSREIKASTDTQYFGPGTRLTVL.

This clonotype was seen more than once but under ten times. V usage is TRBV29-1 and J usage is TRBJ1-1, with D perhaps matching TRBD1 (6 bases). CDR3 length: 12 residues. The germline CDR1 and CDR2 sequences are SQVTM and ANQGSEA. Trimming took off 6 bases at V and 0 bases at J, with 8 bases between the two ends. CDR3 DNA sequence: TGCAGCGTAGGGACATTGAACACTGAAGCTTTCTTT. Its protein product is CSVGTLNTEAFF.

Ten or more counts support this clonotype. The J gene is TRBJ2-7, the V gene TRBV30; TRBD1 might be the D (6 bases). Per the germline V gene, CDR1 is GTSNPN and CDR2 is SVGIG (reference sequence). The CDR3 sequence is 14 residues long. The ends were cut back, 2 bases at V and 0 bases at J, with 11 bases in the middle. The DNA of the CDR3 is TGTGCCTGGAGTAGGGGGACCCTCTCCTACGAGCAGTACTTC. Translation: CAWSRGTLSYEQYF.

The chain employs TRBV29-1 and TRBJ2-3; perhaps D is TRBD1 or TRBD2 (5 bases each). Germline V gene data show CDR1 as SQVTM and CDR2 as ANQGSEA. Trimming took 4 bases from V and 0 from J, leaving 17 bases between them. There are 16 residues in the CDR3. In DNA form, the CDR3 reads TGCAGCGTTGTGAGGGGCCCTGGCTCAAGCACAGATACGCAGTATTTT. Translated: CSVVRGPGSSTDTQYF.

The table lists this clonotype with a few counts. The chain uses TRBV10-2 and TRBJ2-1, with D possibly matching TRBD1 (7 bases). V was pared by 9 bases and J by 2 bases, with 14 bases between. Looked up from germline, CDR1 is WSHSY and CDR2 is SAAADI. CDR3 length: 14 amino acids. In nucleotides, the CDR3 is TGCGCCAGTATATCAGGGGGGCCCTACAATGAGCAGTTCTTC. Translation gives CASISGGPYNEQFF.

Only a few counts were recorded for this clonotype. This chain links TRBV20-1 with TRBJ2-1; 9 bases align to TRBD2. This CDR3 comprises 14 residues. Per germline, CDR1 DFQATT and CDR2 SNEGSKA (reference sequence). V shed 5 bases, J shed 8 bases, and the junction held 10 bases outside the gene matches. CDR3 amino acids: CSALRLAVGDEQFF. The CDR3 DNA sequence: TGCAGTGCTCTGCGACTAGCGGTGGGGGATGAGCAGTTCTTC.

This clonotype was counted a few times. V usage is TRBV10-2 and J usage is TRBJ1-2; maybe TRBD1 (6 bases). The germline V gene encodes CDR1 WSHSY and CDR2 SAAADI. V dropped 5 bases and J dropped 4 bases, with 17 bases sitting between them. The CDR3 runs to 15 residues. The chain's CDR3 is CASSPNLRTVYGYTF. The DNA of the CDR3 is TGCGCCAGCAGTCCTAATCTCCGGACAGTCTATGGCTACACCTTC.

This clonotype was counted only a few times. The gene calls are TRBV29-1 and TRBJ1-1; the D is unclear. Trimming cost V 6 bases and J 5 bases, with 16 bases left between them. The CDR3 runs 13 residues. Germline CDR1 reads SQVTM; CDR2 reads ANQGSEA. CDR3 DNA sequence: TGCAGCGTCCCAGTCCCGGACGGAACTGAAGCTTTCTTT. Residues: CSVPVPDGTEAFF.

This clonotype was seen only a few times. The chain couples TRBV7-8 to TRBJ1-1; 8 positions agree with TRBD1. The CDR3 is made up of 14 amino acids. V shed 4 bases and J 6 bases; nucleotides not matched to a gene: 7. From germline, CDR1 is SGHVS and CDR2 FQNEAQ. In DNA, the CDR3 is TGTGCCAGCAGCTCGGGACAGGTCTTTGCTGAAGCTTTCTTT. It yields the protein CASSSGQVFAEAFF.

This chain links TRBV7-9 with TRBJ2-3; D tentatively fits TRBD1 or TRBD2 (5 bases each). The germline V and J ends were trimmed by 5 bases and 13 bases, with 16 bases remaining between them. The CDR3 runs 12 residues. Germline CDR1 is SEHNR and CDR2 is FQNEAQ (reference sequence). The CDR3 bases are TGTGCCAGCAGCGCGGACATCCCGGAGGAGTATTTT. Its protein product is CASSADIPEEYF.

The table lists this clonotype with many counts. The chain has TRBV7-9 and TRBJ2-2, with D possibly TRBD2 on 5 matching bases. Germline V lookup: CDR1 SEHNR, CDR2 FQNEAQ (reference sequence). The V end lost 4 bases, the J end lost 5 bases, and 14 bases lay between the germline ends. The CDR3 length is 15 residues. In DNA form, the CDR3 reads TGTGCCAGCAGCTCAGTCGGAGGTAGTACCGGGGAGCTGTTTTTT. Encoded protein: CASSSVGGSTGELFF.

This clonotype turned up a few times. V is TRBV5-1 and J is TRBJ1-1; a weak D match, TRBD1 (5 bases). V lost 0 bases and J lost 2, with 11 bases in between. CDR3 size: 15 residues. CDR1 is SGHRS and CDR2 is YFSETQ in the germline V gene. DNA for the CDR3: TGCGCCAGCAGCTTGGCCAGTGGGGACAACACTGAAGCTTTCTTT. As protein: CASSLASGDNTEAFF.

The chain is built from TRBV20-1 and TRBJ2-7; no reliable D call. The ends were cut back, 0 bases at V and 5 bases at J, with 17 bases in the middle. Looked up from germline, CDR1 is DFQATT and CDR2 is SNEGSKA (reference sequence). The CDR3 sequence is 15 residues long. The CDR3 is CSARDLGLVGNEQYF. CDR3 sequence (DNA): TGCAGTGCTAGAGATCTGGGTTTGGTGGGGAACGAGCAGTACTTC.

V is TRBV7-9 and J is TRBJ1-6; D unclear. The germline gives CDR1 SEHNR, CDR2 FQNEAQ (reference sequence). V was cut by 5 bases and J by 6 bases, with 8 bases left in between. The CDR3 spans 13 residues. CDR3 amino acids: CASSPPSNSPLHF. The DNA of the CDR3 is TGTGCCAGCAGCCCCCCAAGTAATTCACCCCTCCACTTT.

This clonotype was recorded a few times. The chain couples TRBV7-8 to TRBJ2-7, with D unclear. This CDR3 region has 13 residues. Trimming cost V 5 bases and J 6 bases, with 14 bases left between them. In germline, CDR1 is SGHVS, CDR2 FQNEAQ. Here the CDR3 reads CASSPHGRVEQYF. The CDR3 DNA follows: TGTGCCAGCAGCCCTCATGGGCGTGTCGAGCAGTACTTC.

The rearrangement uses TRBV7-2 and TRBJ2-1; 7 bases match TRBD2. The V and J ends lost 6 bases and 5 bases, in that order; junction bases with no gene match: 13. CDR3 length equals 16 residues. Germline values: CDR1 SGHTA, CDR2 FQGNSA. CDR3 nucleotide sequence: TGTGCCAGCAGGTTAAGAGCGGGATTCGACCACAATGAGCAGTTCTTC. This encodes CASRLRAGFDHNEQFF.

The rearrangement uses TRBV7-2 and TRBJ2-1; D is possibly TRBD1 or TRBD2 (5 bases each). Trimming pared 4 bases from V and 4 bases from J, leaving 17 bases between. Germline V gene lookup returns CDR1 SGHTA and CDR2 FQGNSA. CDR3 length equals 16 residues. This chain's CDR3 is CASSSRTGGIYNEQFF. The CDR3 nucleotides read TGTGCCAGCAGCTCAAGAACAGGAGGCATATACAATGAGCAGTTCTTC.

This CDR3 reads CASRSLGAWGSEQYF. The CDR3 nucleotides read TGTGCCAGCAGATCTCTGGGGGCGTGGGGAAGCGAGCAGTACTTC. The gene calls are TRBV4-2 and TRBJ2-7; D is perhaps TRBD1 (6 bases). The CDR3 has 15 amino acids. Trimming stripped 6 bases from V and 6 bases from J, with 21 bases between. Germline V gene sequence: CDR1 LGHNA, CDR2 YNFKEQ.

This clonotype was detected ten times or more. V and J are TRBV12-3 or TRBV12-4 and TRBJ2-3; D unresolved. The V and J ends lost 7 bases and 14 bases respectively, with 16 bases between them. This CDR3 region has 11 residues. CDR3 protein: CASTPSWMLYF. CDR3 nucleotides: TGTGCCAGCACTCCAAGTTGGATGTTGTATTTT.